This T cell receptor beta chain was recovered during a study of blood T cell repertoires in COVID-19. Study-wide background: Spain, Italy and the United States supplied samples that represented acute and convalescent COVID-19. T cells, B-cell-depleted T cells, or PBMCs provided the cDNA or gDNA that served as material.

Profiled with immunoSEQ multiplex PCR; TCRdb holds only in-frame clones, not every one. The profile shows about 140,000 clones, about 79% of them singletons. The CDR3 has 19 amino acids. Germline loops: CDR1 LNHDA, CDR2 SQIVND (reference sequence). The J segment lost 2 bases and the V segment lost 4 bases, leaving 13 bases of the junction unmatched. This clone has a handful of counts. This clonotype was obtained from a woman older than 75 with active or convalescent COVID-19. The specimen sequenced was peripheral blood. J is TRBJ1-6 and V is TRBV19; 8 positions agree with TRBD1. The CDR3 nucleotides are TGTGCCAGTAGTAACCGGGGCCCGGGACAGGCCACCTATAATTCACCCCTCCACTTT. This sequence encodes CASSNRGPGQATYNSPLHF.